The subject of this entry is one T cell receptor beta chain. The data originate from a study of blood T cell repertoires in COVID-19. Losses at the gene ends were 7 bases for V and 7 bases for J; bases not matched to a gene: 10. The CDR3 sequence is 14 residues long. Germline CDR1 SGHRS, CDR2 YFSETQ. Sequencing was performed with immunoSEQ multiplex PCR; in TCRdb, only in-frame clones are kept and a portion is missing. The table lists about 180,000 clones, around 83% of them singletons. This sequence joins TRBV5-1 and TRBJ1-4; 7 bases match TRBD1. This sequence originates from a woman aged 30 to 39 with active or convalescent COVID-19. Sequencing used peripheral blood. The CDR3 here is CASAQGFGAEKLFF. As DNA, the CDR3 is TGCGCCAGCGCACAGGGGTTTGGGGCTGAAAAACTGTTTTTT.